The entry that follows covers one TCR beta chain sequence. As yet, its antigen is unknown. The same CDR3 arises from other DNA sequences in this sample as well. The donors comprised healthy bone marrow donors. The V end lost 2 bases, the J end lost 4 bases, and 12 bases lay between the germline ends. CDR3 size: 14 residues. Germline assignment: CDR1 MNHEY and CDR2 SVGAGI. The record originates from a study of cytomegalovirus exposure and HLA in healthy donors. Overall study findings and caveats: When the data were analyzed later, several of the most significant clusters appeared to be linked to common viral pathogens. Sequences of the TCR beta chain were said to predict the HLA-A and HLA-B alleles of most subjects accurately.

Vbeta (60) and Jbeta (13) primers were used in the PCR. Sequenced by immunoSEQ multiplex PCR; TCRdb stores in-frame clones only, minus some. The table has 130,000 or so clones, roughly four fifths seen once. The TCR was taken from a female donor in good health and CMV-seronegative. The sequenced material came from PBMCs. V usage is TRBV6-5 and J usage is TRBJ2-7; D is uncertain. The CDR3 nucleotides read TGTGCCAGCAGTTACGATACGGGTACTTACGAGCAGTACTTC. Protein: CASSYDTGTYEQYF.